This T cell receptor (beta chain) was captured in a study of metastatic and nonmetastatic thyroid tumors (dated by TCRdb to about 2020). General notes on the study: Repertoires were compared across peripheral blood and tumor or nodule tissue samples from malignant and benign thyroid patients.

V and J are truncated by 1 base and 4 bases respectively, leaving an intervening sequence of 11 bases. From cysteine to phenylalanine, the CDR3 is 15 amino acids long. Kept here is only the CDR3 DNA, which spans 45 bases and is read in frame from base 1. The germline V gene encodes CDR1 SGHTA and CDR2 FQGNSA. Libraries were constructed by PCR. The instrument was an Illumina HiSeq 4000. The TCR beta-chain CDR3 region of each patient was profiled by high-throughput sequencing. Per the source publication's procedure: CDR3 differences across clinicopathological groups were used to build a classifier for discriminating distant-metastatic papillary thyroid cancer patients. The Shannon index was used to assess repertoire diversity, and the Morisita-Horn index was used to assess tumor-blood repertoire similarity. In TCRdb, the public reads were trimmed at Q25 with fastp and aligned with MiXCR, with productive beta chains retained. The V and J calls come from TCRdb's annotation, not from the publication. The sample has 40,000 or so clones on record, about half of them singletons. The ten most abundant clones make up around a quarter of the sample.

The full study reports these points: TCR beta diversity was reported as significantly higher in malignant tumors than in benign nodules, in both blood and tumor samples.

Concerning this clone itself: Its recognized antigen is unknown. Base qualities are not recorded, but no much larger clone differs from it by a single base.

No treatment had been received by any patient before thyroid surgery. Using T-cell receptor beta sequencing, the researchers looked back retrospectively at clinical samples from patients, gathered between about 2012 and 2019. The sequence links TRBV7-2 to TRBJ1-5, with no D gene named confidently. The specimen was tumor tissue. This receptor was obtained from a male donor with papillary thyroid cancer or a benign thyroid nodule (not recorded which). Some clones in this sample may be carry-over from other donors' samples. The nucleotide sequence is TGTGCCAGCAGCTTAGTCCCCACAGCTAATCAGCCCCAGCATTTT. Its protein is CASSLVPTANQPQHF. Supplemented by the reference TRBV7-2 and TRBJ1-5 proteins around the CDR3, the complete variable domain is GAGVSQSPSNKVTEKGKDVELRCDPISGHTALYWYRQSLGQGLEFLIYFQGNSAPDKSGLPSDRFSAERTGGSVSTLTIQRTQQEDSAVYLCASSLVPTANQPQHFGDGTRLSIL.